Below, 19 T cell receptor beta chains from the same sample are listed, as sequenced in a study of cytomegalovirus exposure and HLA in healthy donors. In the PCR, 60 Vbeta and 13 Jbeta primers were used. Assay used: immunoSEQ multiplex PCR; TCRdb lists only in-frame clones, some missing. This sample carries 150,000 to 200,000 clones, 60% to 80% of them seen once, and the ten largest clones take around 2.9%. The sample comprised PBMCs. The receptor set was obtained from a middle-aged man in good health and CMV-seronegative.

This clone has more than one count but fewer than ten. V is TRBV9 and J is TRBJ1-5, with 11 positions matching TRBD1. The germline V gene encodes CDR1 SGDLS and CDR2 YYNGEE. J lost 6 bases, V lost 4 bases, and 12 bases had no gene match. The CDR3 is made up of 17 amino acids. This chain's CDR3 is CASSTGTGGNGGQPQHF. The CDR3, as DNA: TGTGCCAGCAGCACCGGGACAGGGGGGAATGGGGGTCAGCCCCAGCATTTT.

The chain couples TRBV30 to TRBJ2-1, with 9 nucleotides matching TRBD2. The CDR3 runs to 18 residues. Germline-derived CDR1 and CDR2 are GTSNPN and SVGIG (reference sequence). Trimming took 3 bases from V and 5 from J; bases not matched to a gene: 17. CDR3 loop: CAWRGKLAGYKGHNEQFF. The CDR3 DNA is TGTGCCTGGAGGGGGAAGCTAGCGGGATATAAGGGACACAATGAGCAGTTCTTC.

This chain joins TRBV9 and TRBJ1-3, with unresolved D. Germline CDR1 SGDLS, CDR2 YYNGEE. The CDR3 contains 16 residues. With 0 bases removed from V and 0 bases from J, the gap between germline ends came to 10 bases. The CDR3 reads CASSVDPSVSGNTIYF. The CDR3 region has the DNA TGTGCCAGCAGCGTAGACCCTTCGGTCTCTGGAAACACCATATATTTT.

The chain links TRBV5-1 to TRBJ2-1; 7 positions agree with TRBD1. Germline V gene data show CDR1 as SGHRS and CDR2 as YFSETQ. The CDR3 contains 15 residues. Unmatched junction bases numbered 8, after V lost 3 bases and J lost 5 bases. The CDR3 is CASSYGQDLNNEQFF. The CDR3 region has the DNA TGCGCCAGCAGCTACGGACAGGACCTTAACAATGAGCAGTTCTTC.

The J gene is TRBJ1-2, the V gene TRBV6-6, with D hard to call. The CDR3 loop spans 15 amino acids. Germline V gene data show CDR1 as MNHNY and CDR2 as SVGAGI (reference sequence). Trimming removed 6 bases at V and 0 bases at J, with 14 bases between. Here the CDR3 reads CASSFSAGANYGYTF. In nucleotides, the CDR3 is TGTGCCAGCAGCTTCTCGGCGGGTGCTAACTATGGCTACACCTTC.

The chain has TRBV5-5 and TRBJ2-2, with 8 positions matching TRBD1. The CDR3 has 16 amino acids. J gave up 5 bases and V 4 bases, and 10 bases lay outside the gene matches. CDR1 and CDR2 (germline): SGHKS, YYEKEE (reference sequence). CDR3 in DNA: TGTGCCAGCAGCACCATGGACAGGGCGGGTACCGGGGAGCTGTTTTTT. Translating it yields CASSTMDRAGTGELFF.

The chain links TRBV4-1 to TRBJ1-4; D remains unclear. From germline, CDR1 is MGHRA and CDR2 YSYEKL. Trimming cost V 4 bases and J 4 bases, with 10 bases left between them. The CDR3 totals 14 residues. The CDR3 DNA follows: TGCGCCAGCAGCCGAGCCTCGTATAATGAAAAACTGTTTTTT. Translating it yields CASSRASYNEKLFF.

CDR3 amino acids: CASSPLTGYEQFF. The CDR3 nucleotides read TGCGCCAGCAGCCCCCTGACAGGGTATGAGCAGTTCTTC. V usage is TRBV10-2 and J usage is TRBJ2-1, with 7 bases fitting TRBD1. The CDR3 loop spans 13 amino acids. Germline assignment: CDR1 WSHSY and CDR2 SAAADI. Trimming at V came to 6 bases and at J to 8 bases, leaving 7 bases not matched to a gene.

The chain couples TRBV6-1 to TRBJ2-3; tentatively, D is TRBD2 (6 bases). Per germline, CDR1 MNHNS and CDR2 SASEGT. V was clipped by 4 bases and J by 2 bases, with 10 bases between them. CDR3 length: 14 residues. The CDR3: CASSAGVFTDTQYF. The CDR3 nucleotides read TGTGCCAGCAGTGCGGGGGTTTTCACAGATACGCAGTATTTT.

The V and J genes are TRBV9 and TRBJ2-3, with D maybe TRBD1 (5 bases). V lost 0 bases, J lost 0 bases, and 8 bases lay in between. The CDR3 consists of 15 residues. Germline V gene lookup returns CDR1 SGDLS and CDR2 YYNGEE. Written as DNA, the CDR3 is TGTGCCAGCAGCGTAGTACCAGGGAGCACAGATACGCAGTATTTT. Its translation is CASSVVPGSTDTQYF.

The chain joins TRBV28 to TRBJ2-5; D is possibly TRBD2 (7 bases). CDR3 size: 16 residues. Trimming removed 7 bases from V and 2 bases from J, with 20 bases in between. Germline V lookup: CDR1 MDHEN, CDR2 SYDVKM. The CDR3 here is CASTSWGGRKQETQYF. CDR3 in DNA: TGTGCCAGCACCTCGTGGGGGGGGCGCAAACAAGAGACCCAGTACTTC.

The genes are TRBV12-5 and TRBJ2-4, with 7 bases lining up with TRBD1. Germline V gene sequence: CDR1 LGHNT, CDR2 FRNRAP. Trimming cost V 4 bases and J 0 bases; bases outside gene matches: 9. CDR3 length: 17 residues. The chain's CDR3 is CASGYKGTDLAKNIQYF. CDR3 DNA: TGTGCTAGTGGTTATAAAGGGACAGATCTAGCCAAAAACATTCAGTACTTC.

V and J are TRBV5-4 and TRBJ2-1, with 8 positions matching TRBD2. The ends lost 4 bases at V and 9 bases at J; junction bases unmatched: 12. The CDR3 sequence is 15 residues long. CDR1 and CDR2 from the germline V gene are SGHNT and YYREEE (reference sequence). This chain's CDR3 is CASSTPGTSLTEQFF. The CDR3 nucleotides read TGTGCCAGCAGCACTCCCGGGACTAGTCTCACTGAGCAGTTCTTC.

CDR3 protein: CASSLTPTGGLRNTEAFF. CDR3 nucleotides: TGTGCCAGCAGTCTTACACCGACAGGGGGCCTAAGGAACACTGAAGCTTTCTTT. The chain has TRBV27 and TRBJ1-1; 10 nucleotides match TRBD1. This CDR3 spans 18 amino acids. Losses at the gene ends were 5 bases for V and 1 base for J; bases not matched to a gene: 13. Germline-derived CDR1 and CDR2 are MNHEY and SMNVEV (reference sequence).

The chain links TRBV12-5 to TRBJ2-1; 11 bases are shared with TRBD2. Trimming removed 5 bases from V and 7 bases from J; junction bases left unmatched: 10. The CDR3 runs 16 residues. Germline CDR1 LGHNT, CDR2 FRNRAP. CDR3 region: CASGRLSGRAGNEQFF. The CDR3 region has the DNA TGTGCTAGTGGTCGCCTTAGCGGGAGGGCCGGGAATGAGCAGTTCTTC.

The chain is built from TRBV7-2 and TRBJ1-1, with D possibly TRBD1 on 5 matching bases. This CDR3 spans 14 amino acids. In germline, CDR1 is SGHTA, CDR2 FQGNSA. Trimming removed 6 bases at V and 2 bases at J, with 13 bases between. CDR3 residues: CASRGAGSNTEAFF. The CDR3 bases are TGTGCCAGCAGAGGGGCAGGGTCAAACACTGAAGCTTTCTTT. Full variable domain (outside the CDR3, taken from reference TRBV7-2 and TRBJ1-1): GAGVSQSPSNKVTEKGKDVELRCDPISGHTALYWYRQSLGQGLEFLIYFQGNSAPDKSGLPSDRFSAERTGGSVSTLTIQRTQQEDSAVYLCASRGAGSNTEAFFGQGTRLTVV.

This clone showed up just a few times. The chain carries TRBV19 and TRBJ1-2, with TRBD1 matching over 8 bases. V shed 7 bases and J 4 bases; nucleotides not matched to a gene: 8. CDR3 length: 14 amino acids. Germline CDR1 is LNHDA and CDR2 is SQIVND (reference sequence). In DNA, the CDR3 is TGTGCCAGTACCATGACAGGGGAAGGCTATGGCTACACCTTC. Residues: CASTMTGEGYGYTF.

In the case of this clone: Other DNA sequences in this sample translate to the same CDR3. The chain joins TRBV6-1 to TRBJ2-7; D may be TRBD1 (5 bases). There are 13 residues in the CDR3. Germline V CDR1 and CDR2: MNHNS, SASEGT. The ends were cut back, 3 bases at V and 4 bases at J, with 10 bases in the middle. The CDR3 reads CASSDGQGYEQYF. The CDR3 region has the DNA TGTGCCAGCAGTGACGGGCAGGGTTACGAGCAGTACTTC.

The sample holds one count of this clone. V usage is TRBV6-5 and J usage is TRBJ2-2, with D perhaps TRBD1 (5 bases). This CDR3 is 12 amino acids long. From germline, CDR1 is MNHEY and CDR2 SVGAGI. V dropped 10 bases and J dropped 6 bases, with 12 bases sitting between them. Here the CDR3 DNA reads TGTGCCACCCTAGGGGCCGCCGGGGAGCTGTTTTTT. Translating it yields CATLGAAGELFF.